A single T cell receptor beta chain is shown here with its context. Its antigen remains unknown. The sample originates from a study of response to subunit inactivated influenza vaccine. The V end lost 2 bases, the J end lost 5 bases, and 13 bases lay between the germline ends. Germline V gene data show CDR1 as MNHEY and CDR2 as SMNVEV (reference sequence). The CDR3 contains 14 residues. Broader study findings: There was a suggestion from the authors that each seasonal influenza vaccination recruits few new T cells.

TCRdb redid the calling of the RT-PCR reads with MiXCR, one entry per CDR3 protein. The table includes about 700,000 distinct CDR3 sequences, approximately 15% detected once. The sample consisted of PBMCs from blood, taken around 15 days before vaccination. The chain uses TRBV27 and TRBJ2-7; perhaps D is TRBD1 or TRBD2 (5 bases each). The source of this sequence is a man aged 50 to 59 who received an inactivated influenza vaccine. The CDR3 DNA follows: TGTGCCAGCAGTTTAAATCCAGGGAGCAACGAGCAGTACTTC. This translates into CASSLNPGSNEQYF.